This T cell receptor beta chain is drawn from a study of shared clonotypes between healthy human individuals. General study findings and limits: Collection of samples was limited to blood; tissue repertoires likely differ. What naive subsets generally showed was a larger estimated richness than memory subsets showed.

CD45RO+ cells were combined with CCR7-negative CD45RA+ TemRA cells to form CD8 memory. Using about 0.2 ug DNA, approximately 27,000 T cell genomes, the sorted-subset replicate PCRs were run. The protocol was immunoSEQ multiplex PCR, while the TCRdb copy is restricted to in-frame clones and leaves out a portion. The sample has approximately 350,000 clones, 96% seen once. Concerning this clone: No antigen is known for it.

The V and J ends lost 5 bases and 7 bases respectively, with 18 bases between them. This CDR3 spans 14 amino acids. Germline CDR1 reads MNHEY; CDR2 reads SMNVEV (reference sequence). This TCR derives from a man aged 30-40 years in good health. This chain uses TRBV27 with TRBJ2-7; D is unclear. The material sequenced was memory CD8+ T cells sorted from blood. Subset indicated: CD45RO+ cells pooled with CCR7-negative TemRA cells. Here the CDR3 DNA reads TGTGCCAGCAGTCCATTCTCCCCCGACTCGGAGCAGTACTTC. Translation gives CASSPFSPDSEQYF.